Sequencing of this TCR beta chain was carried out in a study of blood T cell repertoires in COVID-19. As for the study in general: Acute and convalescent COVID-19 samples came from the United States, Italy and Spain. PBMCs, B-cell-depleted T cells, or T cells were the source of the cDNA or gDNA that made up the material.

In the original processing: Estimates of nucleated cell counts were drawn from the amplification of reference gene primers. Sequencing used immunoSEQ multiplex PCR; TCRdb keeps in-frame clones, though not all of them. V and J calls and clone size are those listed in that table; D and trimming were worked out from the DNA. The sample has about 370,000 clones; around 90% are singletons. Enrolment of Seattle patients took place during active infection, and they were followed longitudinally. The CDR3 runs 16 residues. V dropped 2 bases and J dropped 4; count of bases not matched to a gene: 9. Germline V lookup: CDR1 SGHAT, CDR2 FQNNGV.

This receptor was taken from a woman aged 30 to 39 with COVID-19, enrolled during active disease. The specimen sequenced was peripheral blood. V gene TRBV11-2 combines with J gene TRBJ2-5; 8 bases fit TRBD2. The CDR3 nucleotides read TGTGCCAGCAGCTTAAACCCGAGCGGGGGTGGAGAGACCCAGTACTTC. Translated: CASSLNPSGGGETQYF.